This T cell receptor beta chain is drawn from a study of chemoradiotherapy in HPV16-positive cancers. Repeated repertoire sampling spanned the course of chemoradiotherapy. The repertoire was sequenced with immunoSEQ multiplex PCR; TCRdb's copy has only in-frame clones and lacks some. This table holds 30,000 to 50,000 clones, approximately 73% found once. Germline values: CDR1 WSHSY, CDR2 SAAADI. CDR3 size: 12 residues. V dropped 6 bases and J dropped 2; count of bases not matched to a gene: 0. This receptor was identified in a human donor with HPV-associated anogenital cancer. This chain uses TRBV10-2 with TRBJ2-7; 8 bases are a match to TRBD1. Sequenced here: blood, sampled from a patient who underwent chemoradiotherapy. The CDR3 DNA sequence: TGCGCCAGCAGGGACAGGGCCTACGAGCAGTACTTC. It codes for CASRDRAYEQYF.